The entry that follows covers one T cell receptor (beta chain) sequence. The PCR had 60 Vbeta and 13 Jbeta primers. TCRdb's table, derived via immunoSEQ multiplex PCR, lists solely in-frame clones and lacks some. The sample lists about 97,000 clones; 65% to 85% were seen once. The data belong to a study of cytomegalovirus exposure and HLA in healthy donors. Specimen: PBMCs. The clonotype originates from a man aged 45-65 years in good health and CMV-seronegative.

CDR3 residues: CASSSGYLLGAMDEQYF. CDR3 DNA: TGTGCCAGCAGCTCCGGTTATTTGTTGGGGGCCATGGACGAGCAGTACTTC. The chain combines TRBV11-2 with TRBJ2-7; tentatively, D is TRBD1 (6 bases). Germline CDR1 is SGHAT and CDR2 is FQNNGV. With 4 bases removed from V and 5 bases from J, the gap between germline ends came to 24 bases. CDR3 length: 17 residues.